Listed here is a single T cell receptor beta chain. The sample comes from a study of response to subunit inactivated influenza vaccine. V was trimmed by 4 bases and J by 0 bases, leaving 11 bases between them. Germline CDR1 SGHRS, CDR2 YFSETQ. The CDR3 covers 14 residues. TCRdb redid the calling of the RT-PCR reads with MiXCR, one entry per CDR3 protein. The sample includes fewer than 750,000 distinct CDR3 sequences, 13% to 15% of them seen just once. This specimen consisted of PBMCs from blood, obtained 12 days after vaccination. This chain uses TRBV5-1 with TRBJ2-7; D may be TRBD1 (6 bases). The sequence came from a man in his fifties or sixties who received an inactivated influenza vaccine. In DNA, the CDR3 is TGCGCCAGCAGCCCGACAGGACCCTCCTACGAGCAGTACTTC. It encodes CASSPTGPSYEQYF.